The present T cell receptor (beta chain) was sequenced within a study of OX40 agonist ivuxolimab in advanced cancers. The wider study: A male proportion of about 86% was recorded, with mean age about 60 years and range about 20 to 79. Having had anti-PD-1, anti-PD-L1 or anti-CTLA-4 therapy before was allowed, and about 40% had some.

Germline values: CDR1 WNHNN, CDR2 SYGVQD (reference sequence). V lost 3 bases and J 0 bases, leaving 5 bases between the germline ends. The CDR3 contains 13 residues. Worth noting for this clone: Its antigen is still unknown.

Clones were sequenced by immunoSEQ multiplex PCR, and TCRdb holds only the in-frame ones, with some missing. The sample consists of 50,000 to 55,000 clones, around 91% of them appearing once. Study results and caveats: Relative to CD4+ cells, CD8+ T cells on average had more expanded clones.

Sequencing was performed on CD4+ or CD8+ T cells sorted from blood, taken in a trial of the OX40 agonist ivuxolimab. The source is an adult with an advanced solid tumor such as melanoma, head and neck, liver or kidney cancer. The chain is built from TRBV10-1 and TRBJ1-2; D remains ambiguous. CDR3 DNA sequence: TGCGCCAGCAGTGACAGCACTAACTATGGCTACACCTTC. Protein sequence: CASSDSTNYGYTF.